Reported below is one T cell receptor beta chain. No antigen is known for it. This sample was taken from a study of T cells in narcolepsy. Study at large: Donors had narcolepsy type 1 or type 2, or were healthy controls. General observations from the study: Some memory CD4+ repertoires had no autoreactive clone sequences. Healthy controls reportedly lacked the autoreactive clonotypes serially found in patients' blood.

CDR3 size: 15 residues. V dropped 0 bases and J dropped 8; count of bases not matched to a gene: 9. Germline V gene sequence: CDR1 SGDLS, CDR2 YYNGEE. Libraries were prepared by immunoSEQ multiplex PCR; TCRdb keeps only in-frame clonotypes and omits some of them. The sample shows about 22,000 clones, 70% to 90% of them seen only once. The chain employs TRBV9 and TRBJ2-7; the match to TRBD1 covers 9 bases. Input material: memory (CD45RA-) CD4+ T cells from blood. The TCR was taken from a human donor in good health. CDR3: CASSVAGTGTSKQYF. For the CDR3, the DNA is TGTGCCAGCAGCGTAGCCGGGACAGGGACCAGTAAGCAGTACTTC. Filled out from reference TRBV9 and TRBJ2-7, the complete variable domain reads DSGVTQTPKHLITATGQRVTLRCSPRSGDLSVYWYQQSLDQGLQFLIQYYNGEERAKGNILERFSAQQFPDLHSELNLSSLELGDSALYFCASSVAGTGTSKQYFGPGTRLTVT.